Sequencing of this TCR beta chain was carried out in a study of shared clonotypes between healthy human individuals (dated by TCRdb to the early 2020s). For the wider study: The cohort included a few men and two women between 18 and 49 years of age. Leukapheresis yielded between about 0.9 and 9.5 billion PBMCs per donor. The study deeply sequenced blood TCR repertoires of several healthy adults to estimate repertoire size and the extent of clonotype sharing between individuals. For each donor, CD4 naive and CD4 memory were each given three plates, CD8 naive was given two plates, and CD8 memory was given one plate. To increase sequencing depth and limit assay-specific biases, different laboratories used diverse techniques to prepare libraries and sequence TCR repertoires.

Using the deep immunoSEQ assay, TCR CDR3 regions were amplified from genomic DNA by multiplex PCR. For each cell subset, the extracted genomic DNA was distributed evenly across all wells of several immunoSEQ 96-well plates, and each plate served as one replicate. Each replicate PCR for sorted subsets received around 0.2 ug genomic DNA, equal to tens of thousands of T cell genomes. Purified libraries were measured with a Qubit 3.0 fluorometer, size-checked on a Bioanalyzer 2100, and measured again with the KAPA Library Quantification kit. A separate single-read 150-cycle Illumina NextSeq 550 flow cell was used to sequence each immunoSEQ 96-well plate. The source study handled its data this way. Because the immunoSEQ output included only junctional sequences and no quality scores, the filtering could not be the same as the filtering used for full-length reads. Sequences were annotated with PyIR, a Python wrapper for IgBLAST v1.9, using IMGT germline references to assign V/J genes and CDR3. Reads with weak V/J assignments (E-value above 1e-6), missing CDR3, stop codons, out-of-frame junctions, or ambiguous translated residues were removed. V3J clonotypes were defined by identical inferred V gene, J gene, and CDR3 amino acid sequence. To compute the percentage overlap between repertoires, the number of shared unique clonotypes was divided by the size of the smaller repertoire. Three approaches were used to assess repertoire richness: RTK rarefaction, the Chao1 estimator, and Recon v2.1 estimates of unobserved clonotypes. Generation probabilities were computed with OLGA for all TCRbeta clonotypes obtained by the gDNA method from several donors. TCRdb provides this immuneACCESS table in a form limited to in-frame rearrangements. Some clones are lacking; in checked studies, under half of them reflect an unresolved V gene, and why the rest are absent is not known. V, J and clone size reflect that table, while D and trimming were determined from the DNA. Present in this sample are under 1,100,000 clones, approximately 80% of which were seen just once. The top ten constitute more than 0.55% of the sample.

Donors were healthy HIV-negative adults with no recently reported acute infections or vaccinations. Every donor was a Caucasian adult residing in Nashville, Tennessee, USA. CD4+ T cells were enriched through magnetic negative selection, after which naive cells were positively selected on CD45RA and the remaining negative fraction served as the memory subset. Blood was collected by leukapheresis, and PBMCs were isolated by Ficoll-Histopaque density gradient centrifugation and then cryopreserved in liquid nitrogen vapor phase. Analytical flow cytometry was used to check the purity and quantity of each magnetically sorted T cell population. Each sorted fraction had its genomic DNA isolated and then quantified by UV absorbance on a Nanodrop 2000c. A word on this clone: What antigen it recognizes has not been identified. Since a far larger clone is one base different, this is likely a read error. Other DNA variants within this sample encode the same CDR3.

Paper-wide results and their limitations: Sharing across several donors was observed for approximately 4.6% of naive CD4, less than 4% of naive CD8, roughly 2.4% of memory CD4, and about 0.4% of memory CD8 clonotypes. Naive subsets generally had larger estimated clonotype richness than memory subsets. Compared with non-shared clonotypes, clonotypes shared by all four sorted-subset donors had higher generation probabilities. Incomplete sequencing was indicated by rarefaction of sorted-subset datasets, despite the large sequencing depth. Because the study included only a small number of donors, the genetic and exposure-history diversity represented was limited. Pairwise subsampling indicated that sequencing depth was expected to affect the degree of clonotype sharing among donors. Only blood was sampled, and tissue TCR repertoires likely differ from those in blood.

V and J are truncated by 4 bases and 8 bases respectively, leaving an intervening sequence of 20 bases. The CDR3 covers 14 residues, taking in both the cysteine and the phenylalanine. Only CDR3 DNA is held: 42 bases, read in frame from base 1. CDR1 and CDR2 are drawn from the germline V gene: SQVTM, ANQGSEA. The chain is assembled from TRBV29-1 and TRBJ1-1, with a weak D call of TRBD1 (6 bases match). The receptor was derived from a young man in good health. Some clones in this sample may be carry-over from other donors' samples. The source material was memory CD4+ T cells from PBMCs. The cell subset or site label of this sample denotes: CD45RA-negative fraction. The CDR3 amino acid sequence is: CSVVPGGDFTEAFF. The DNA sequence is TGCAGCGTTGTACCGGGGGGCGATTTCACCGAAGCTTTCTTT.